The 4 T cell receptor beta chains listed next were all sequenced from one sample in a study of CD8+ T cells in alopecia areata. Specified treatment: oral pan-JAK inhibitor, 5-10 mg twice daily. Extracted RNA was reverse transcribed, and the resulting cDNA served as sequencing template. Clones were read by immunoSEQ multiplex PCR, and TCRdb kept only the in-frame ones, dropping some. The sample holds approximately 280,000 clones, roughly 60% seen once. The starting material was CD4+ T cells sorted from blood, obtained at week 24, from a patient treated with tofacitinib. These receptor sequences come from a human donor with alopecia areata.

This chain uses TRBV5-6 with TRBJ1-6; 9 nucleotides match TRBD1. The CDR3 length is 14 residues. With V trimmed by 3 bases and J by 10 bases, 5 bases remained unmatched. Germline assignment: CDR1 SGHDT and CDR2 YYEEEE. Here the CDR3 DNA reads TGTGCCAGCAGCTCGAGGGACAGGGTCTCACCCCTCCACTTT. Translated, it gives CASSSRDRVSPLHF.

As regards this clone: The same CDR3 arises from other DNA sequences in this sample as well. The chain combines TRBV5-1 with TRBJ1-1; tentative D call: TRBD1 (6 bases). V was pared by 2 bases and J by 3 bases, with 11 bases between. Germline CDR1 is SGHRS and CDR2 is YFSETQ. The CDR3 consists of 14 residues. The chain's CDR3 is CASSLQGGDTEAFF. The CDR3 nucleotides are TGCGCCAGCAGCTTACAGGGTGGGGACACTGAAGCTTTCTTT.

The chain links TRBV25-1 to TRBJ2-7; TRBD2 aligns across 9 bases. Trimming removed 2 bases from V and 4 bases from J; junction bases left unmatched: 6. This CDR3 spans 15 amino acids. Germline CDR1 is MGHDK and CDR2 is SYGVNS. In DNA form, the CDR3 reads TGTGCCAGCAGTGAAACTGCGGGGGGGCAATACGAGCAGTACTTC. It is translated as CASSETAGGQYEQYF.

This chain uses TRBV14 with TRBJ1-2; tentative D call: TRBD1 (6 bases). Trimming cost V 4 bases and J 8 bases, with 11 bases left between them. Per the germline V gene, CDR1 is SGHDN and CDR2 is FVKESK. The CDR3 covers 12 residues. CDR3 amino acids: CASSPTGYGYTF. In nucleotides, the CDR3 is TGTGCCAGCAGCCCTACAGGGTACGGCTACACCTTC.